The entry that follows covers one T cell receptor (beta chain) sequence. The sample originates from a study of radiotherapy plus CTLA-4 blockade in lung cancer. Measured with immunoSEQ multiplex PCR; TCRdb has only the in-frame clones, and not every one. Counted here are almost 55,000 clones, more than 65% occurring once; the ten biggest clones make up 2.5% to 4%. CDR1 and CDR2 (germline): MNHEY, SMNVEV (reference sequence). There are 14 residues in the CDR3. J was trimmed by 1 base and V by 9 bases; bases with no gene match: 8. This chain uses TRBV27 with TRBJ1-1; 7 bases are a match to TRBD1. The sequencing used peripheral blood, collected from a patient treated with radiotherapy plus ipilimumab. The receptor comes from a human donor with non-small cell lung cancer who had a partial response to radiotherapy plus ipilimumab. The CDR3: CASSPGQRNTEAFF. Here the CDR3 DNA reads TGTGCCAGTTCACCGGGACAGAGGAACACTGAAGCTTTCTTT.